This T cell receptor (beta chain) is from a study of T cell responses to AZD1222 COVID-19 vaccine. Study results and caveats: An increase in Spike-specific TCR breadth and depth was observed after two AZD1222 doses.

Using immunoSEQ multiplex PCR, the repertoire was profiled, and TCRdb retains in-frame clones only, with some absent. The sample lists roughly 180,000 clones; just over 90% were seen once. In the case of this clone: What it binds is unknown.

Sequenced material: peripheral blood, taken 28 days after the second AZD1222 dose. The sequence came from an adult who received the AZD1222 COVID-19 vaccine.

CDR3 sequence reads: CSVNPLLTAFSPYGYTF. CDR3 in DNA: TGCAGCGTGAATCCGTTGTTGACAGCCTTTAGCCCTTATGGCTACACCTTC. V usage is TRBV29-1 and J usage is TRBJ1-2; tentative D call: TRBD1 (5 bases). The CDR3 is 17 amino acids. Trimming removed 6 bases at V and 5 bases at J, with 28 bases between. Looked up from germline, CDR1 is SQVTM and CDR2 is ANQGSEA.